The source of this T cell receptor (beta chain) is a study of beta chain features in type 1 diabetes. The study's findings and limits: Short templates might get an advantage during PCR, and this would be equal in patients and controls. Researchers report that Type 1 diabetes patients had moderately but significantly shorter TCRB CDR3s across all four CD4+ subsets. HLA effects on TCRB rearrangement stayed unresolved here.

TCRB transcripts that were expressed got sequenced, as all of the isolated RNA had been reverse transcribed. Assay: immunoSEQ multiplex PCR; the TCRdb copy retains only in-frame clones and omits some. The table shows under 400,000 clones, with around 15% occurring only once. With respect to this clone: The antigen is not known.

CDR1 and CDR2 (germline): SGHAT, FQNNGV. The CDR3 runs 15 residues. J gave up 6 bases and V 5 bases, and 10 bases lay outside the gene matches. The genes are TRBV11-2 and TRBJ1-2, with 9 bases that match TRBD1. Sequenced: central memory CD4+ T cells from blood. The TCR comes from a man aged 25-45 years in good health. The CDR3 DNA reads TGTGCCAGCAGCCCCAACAGGGGGCAGGTGGATGGCTACACCTTC. It specifies CASSPNRGQVDGYTF.